Below are 23 T cell receptor beta chains sequenced from a single sample in a study of Graves' ophthalmopathy and Graves' hyperthyroidism. RNA served as the template for amplifying TCR beta CDR3 regions. RT-PCR was first run with HTBI primers, then multiplex PCR in a second round. TCRdb re-called the multiplex PCR reads with MiXCR, one entry per CDR3 protein. The sample holds approximately 540,000 distinct CDR3 sequences; 35% to 40% are singletons and the top ten take 3.5% to 5%. Sequences were obtained from peripheral blood or thyroid tissue (not recorded which). These receptors were taken from an adult man with Graves' hyperthyroidism.

This clonotype was detected a few times. J is TRBJ1-5 and V is TRBV27; a weak D match, TRBD1 (6 bases). Trimming pared 1 base from V and 5 bases from J, leaving 9 bases between. The CDR3 loop spans 14 amino acids. The germline V gene encodes CDR1 MNHEY and CDR2 SMNVEV (reference sequence). CDR3 sequence (DNA): TGTGCCAGCAGTTTATATCGGACAGATCAGCCCCAGCATTTT. Encoded protein: CASSLYRTDQPQHF.

This clonotype was detected many times. The chain recombines TRBV5-1 with TRBJ2-7; perhaps TRBD2 as D (5 bases). V was trimmed by 5 bases and J by 1 base, leaving 10 bases between them. The germline V gene encodes CDR1 SGHRS and CDR2 YFSETQ. The length of the CDR3 is 13 residues. CDR3 bases: TGCGCCAGCAGTTCCGGGGATTCCTACGAGCAGTACTTC. It encodes CASSSGDSYEQYF.

This clonotype turned up a few times. The chain joins TRBV2 to TRBJ1-5; D gene unclear. V was shortened by 6 bases and J by 1 base, with 16 bases between the two germline ends. The CDR3 length is 16 residues. Germline V gene sequence: CDR1 SNHLY, CDR2 FYNNEI. The CDR3 spells CASSRPRVQSNQPQHF. CDR3 DNA sequence: TGTGCCAGCAGCCGCCCCCGGGTGCAGAGCAATCAGCCCCAGCATTTT.

This clonotype was seen many times. The rearrangement uses TRBV7-9 and TRBJ2-2, with D perhaps TRBD1 (6 bases). Deletions cut 2 bases from V and 7 bases from J, with 8 bases between. There are 13 residues in the CDR3. Germline V gene data show CDR1 as SEHNR and CDR2 as FQNEAQ (reference sequence). This chain's CDR3 is CASSLQGIGELFF. CDR3 DNA: TGTGCCAGCAGCTTACAGGGGATCGGGGAGCTGTTTTTT.

The gene calls are TRBV10-3 and TRBJ2-5; D uncertain. The DNA end lines up better with TRBJ2-1; the J call may be wrong. Germline CDR1 reads ENHRY; CDR2 reads SYGVKD. This CDR3 is 15 amino acids long. The CDR3, as DNA: TGTGCCAGCATGGCCAAACTCCCCGGTCTGAATGAGCAGTTCTTC. Translating it yields CASMAKLPGLNEQFF.

This clonotype was detected only once. A much larger clone differs from this one at a single base, so this may be a read error. Since no conserved phenylalanine or tryptophan closes the CDR3, a read error is the likely cause. The genes are TRBV28 and TRBJ1-1, with D unclear. V was cut by 5 bases and J by 0 bases, with 7 bases left in between. There are 13 residues in the CDR3. Germline assignment: CDR1 MDHEN and CDR2 SYDVKM. In DNA form, the CDR3 reads TGTGCCAGCAGTCCCTCAGTGAACACTGAAGCTTTCTCT. This codes for CASSPSVNTEAFS.

J is TRBJ1-2 and V is TRBV4-1; possibly TRBD1 for D (5 bases). Germline CDR1 is MGHRA and CDR2 is YSYEKL. V was shortened by 1 base and J by 4 bases, with 16 bases between the two germline ends. The CDR3 length is 16 residues. CDR3 loop: CASSQVTGTDRYGYTF. The CDR3 DNA follows: TGCGCCAGCAGCCAAGTAACGGGGACGGACCGCTATGGCTACACCTTC.

There are many counts of this clonotype. J is TRBJ2-7 and V is TRBV7-9; 13 bases map to TRBD2. This CDR3 has 16 amino acids. The V gene's germline CDR1 is SEHNR and CDR2 FQNEAQ (reference sequence). V gave up 5 bases and J gave up 4 bases; unmatched junction bases: 8. The CDR3 here is CASSLQGLAGVYEQYF. CDR3 DNA sequence: TGTGCCAGCAGCCTCCAAGGACTAGCGGGAGTGTACGAGCAGTACTTC.

This clonotype was recorded only once. V gene TRBV10-3 combines with J gene TRBJ1-5; 8 bases align to TRBD1. The CDR3 sequence is 13 residues long. CDR1 is ENHRY, CDR2 SYGVKD, per germline. V dropped 6 bases and J dropped 7; count of bases not matched to a gene: 5. The CDR3 nucleotides read TGTGCCATCAGAGGACAGGGTCGACAGCCCCAGCATTTT. Translated, it gives CAIRGQGRQPQHF.

The gene calls are TRBV28 and TRBJ2-7; D not resolved. CDR1 is MDHEN, CDR2 SYDVKM, per germline. The CDR3 totals 12 residues. V lost 7 bases and J 5 bases, leaving 12 bases between the germline ends. CDR3 region: CASMGFSNEQYF. CDR3 nucleotides: TGTGCCAGCATGGGCTTCTCTAACGAGCAGTACTTC.

This chain links TRBV2 with TRBJ1-2; D not certain. This CDR3 has 13 residues. Germline V gene sequence: CDR1 SNHLY, CDR2 FYNNEI. Trimming shortened V by 7 bases and J by 8 bases, and 17 bases separated the two germline ends. The CDR3 bases are TGTGCCAGCACTAAAAGGTCGGCCATAGGCTACACCTTC. It codes for CASTKRSAIGYTF.

The chain couples TRBV20-1 to TRBJ2-5, with 14 bases matching TRBD2. Unmatched junction bases numbered 5, after V lost 6 bases and J lost 2 bases. This CDR3 is built from 15 residues. Germline-derived CDR1 and CDR2 are DFQATT and SNEGSKA (reference sequence). CDR3 bases: TGCAGTGCCACGACTAGCGGGAGGGAACAAGAGACCCAGTACTTC. It codes for CSATTSGREQETQYF.

Comments on this clonotype: This clone may be a read error of a much larger clone one base away. This sequence joins TRBV10-3 and TRBJ1-3; D may be TRBD1 (6 bases). The CDR3 sequence is 15 residues long. The germline V gene has CDR1 ENHRY and CDR2 SYGVKD. V was trimmed by 0 bases and J by 8 bases, leaving 14 bases between them. The CDR3 DNA is TGTGCCATCAGTGAGTCGCCAGGGGTCCCTCACACCATATATTTT. Its protein is CAISESPGVPHTIYF.

The V gene is TRBV20-1, the J gene TRBJ1-5; 9 positions match TRBD1. CDR3 length: 14 residues. Trimming cost V 6 bases and J 0 bases; bases outside gene matches: 3. CDR1 DFQATT and CDR2 SNEGSKA come from the germline V gene (reference sequence). This CDR3 is CSASDRGSNQPQHF. Written as DNA, the CDR3 is TGCAGTGCCTCGGACAGGGGTAGCAATCAGCCCCAGCATTTT.

This clonotype appeared many times. The chain combines TRBV5-8 with TRBJ1-6, with 7 bases fitting TRBD1. This CDR3 is built from 16 residues. Germline V gene data show CDR1 as SGHTS and CDR2 as YDEGEE. J gave up 3 bases and V 4 bases, and 7 bases lay outside the gene matches. CDR3 coding DNA: TGTGCCAGCAGCGTGCAGGGGGGGTTCTATAATTCACCCCTCCACTTT. Encoded protein: CASSVQGGFYNSPLHF.

CDR3 DNA sequence: TGTGCCAGCAGTAGGGGCAGACCAGGGGATAGGGGTTCACCCCTCCACTTT. It yields the protein CASSRGRPGDRGSPLHF. This chain uses TRBV2 with TRBJ1-6; D possibly corresponds to TRBD1 (6 bases). Germline CDR1 reads SNHLY; CDR2 reads FYNNEI. This CDR3 has 17 residues. The germline V and J ends were trimmed by 5 bases and 9 bases, with 23 bases remaining between them.

In regard to this clonotype: A much larger clone differs by one base, so this may be a read error. The chain links TRBV7-6 to TRBJ2-5, with 8 bases identical to TRBD2. V was pared by 6 bases and J by 2 bases, with 14 bases of the junction left unmatched. The CDR3 is made up of 17 amino acids. Germline CDR1 and CDR2: SGHVS and FNYEAQ. For the CDR3, the DNA is TGTGCCAGCAGTATCCGACTAACGGGAGGGCTGCAAGAGACCCAGTACTTC. This encodes CASSIRLTGGLQETQYF.

The V call is TRBV10-3, the J call TRBJ1-5; unclear D gene. V gave up 3 bases and J gave up 3 bases, with 21 bases separating them. Germline V gene sequence: CDR1 ENHRY, CDR2 SYGVKD. The CDR3 spans 18 residues. This chain's CDR3 is CAISDVVRGPMINQPQHF. The DNA of the CDR3 is TGTGCCATCAGTGATGTCGTACGTGGGCCCATGATCAATCAGCCCCAGCATTTT.

DNA of the CDR3: TGTGCCAGCACCCGAGGGACGGCGGCCAATGAGCAGTTCTTC. It translates to CASTRGTAANEQFF. The chain links TRBV13 to TRBJ2-7; D is perhaps TRBD1 or TRBD2 (5 bases each). Judging by the DNA end, TRBJ2-1 fits better; the J call may be wrong. This CDR3 comprises 14 residues. Looked up from germline, CDR1 is PRHDT and CDR2 is FYEKMQ (reference sequence).

The V call is TRBV7-9, the J call TRBJ2-7; no clear D. Germline CDR1 SEHNR, CDR2 FQNEAQ (reference sequence). This CDR3 region has 13 residues. V lost 11 bases and J 0 bases, leaving 14 bases between the germline ends. The CDR3 sequence: CAWIPKSSYEQYF. The CDR3 nucleotides are TGTGCCTGGATACCCAAGAGCTCCTACGAGCAGTACTTC.

Note on this clonotype: A much bigger clone sits one base away, suggesting this may be a read error. This chain connects TRBV25-1 to TRBJ2-5; no reliable D call. Germline assignment: CDR1 MGHDK and CDR2 SYGVNS. The CDR3 has 18 amino acids. Here the CDR3 reads CPSSEFGSTPVYQETQYF. Here the CDR3 DNA reads TGTCCCAGCAGTGAATTTGGGTCCACTCCCGTCTACCAAGAGACCCAGTACTTC.

This clonotype has a handful of counts. V usage is TRBV15 and J usage is TRBJ2-2, with TRBD2 identical over 10 bases. J gave up 5 bases and V 7 bases, and 13 bases lay outside the gene matches. The CDR3 sequence is 17 residues long. CDR1 LNHNV and CDR2 YYDKDF come from the germline V gene (reference sequence). The CDR3 coding sequence is TGTGCCACCACAACGGTACCTAGCGGGAGTTCGACCGGGGAGCTGTTTTTT. Residues: CATTTVPSGSSTGELFF.

This clonotype showed up many times. The V and J genes are TRBV2 and TRBJ1-2; D may be TRBD1 (6 bases). V gave up 5 bases and J gave up 1 base, with 14 bases separating them. This CDR3 spans 15 amino acids. Germline CDR1 SNHLY, CDR2 FYNNEI. CDR3 sequence reads: CASSSPGQLNYGYTF. The CDR3 region has the DNA TGTGCCAGCAGTTCTCCGGGACAACTTAACTATGGCTACACCTTC. Full variable domain (outside the CDR3, taken from reference TRBV2 and TRBJ1-2): EPEVTQTPSHQVTQMGQEVILRCVPISNHLYFYWYRQILGQKVEFLVSFYNNEISEKSEIFDDQFSVERPDGSNFTLKIRSTKLEDSAMYFCASSSPGQLNYGYTFGSGTRLTVV.